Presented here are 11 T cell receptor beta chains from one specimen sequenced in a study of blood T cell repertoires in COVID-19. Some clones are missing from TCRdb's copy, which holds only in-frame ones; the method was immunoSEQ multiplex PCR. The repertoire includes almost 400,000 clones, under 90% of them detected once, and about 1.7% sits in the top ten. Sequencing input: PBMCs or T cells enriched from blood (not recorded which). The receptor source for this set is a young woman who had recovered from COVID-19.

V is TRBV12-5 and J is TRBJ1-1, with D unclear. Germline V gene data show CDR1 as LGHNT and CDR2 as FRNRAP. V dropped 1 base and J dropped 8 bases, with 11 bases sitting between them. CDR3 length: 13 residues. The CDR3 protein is CASGLGREAEAFF. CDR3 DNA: TGTGCTAGTGGTTTGGGGAGGGAGGCAGAAGCTTTCTTT.

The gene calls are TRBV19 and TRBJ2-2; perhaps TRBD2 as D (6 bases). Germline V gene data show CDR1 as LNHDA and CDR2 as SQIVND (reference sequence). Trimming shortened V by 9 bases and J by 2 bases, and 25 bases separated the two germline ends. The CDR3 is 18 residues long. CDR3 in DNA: TGTGCCAGCAAGGGAAGAGAAAAGGGACTCGCTAACACCGGGGAGCTGTTTTTT. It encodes CASKGREKGLANTGELFF.

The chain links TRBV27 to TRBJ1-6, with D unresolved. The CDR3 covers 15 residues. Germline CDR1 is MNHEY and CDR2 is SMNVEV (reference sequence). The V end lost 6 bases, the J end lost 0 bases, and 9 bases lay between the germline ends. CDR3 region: CASRRMSSYNSPLHF. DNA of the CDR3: TGTGCCAGCAGGAGGATGAGCTCCTATAATTCACCCCTCCACTTT.

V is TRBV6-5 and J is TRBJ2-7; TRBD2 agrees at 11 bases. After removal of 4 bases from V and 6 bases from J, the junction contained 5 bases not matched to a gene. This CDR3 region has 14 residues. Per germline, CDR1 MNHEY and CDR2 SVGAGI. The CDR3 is CASSFSSGGTEQYF. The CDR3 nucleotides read TGTGCCAGCAGTTTCTCTAGCGGGGGGACCGAGCAGTACTTC.

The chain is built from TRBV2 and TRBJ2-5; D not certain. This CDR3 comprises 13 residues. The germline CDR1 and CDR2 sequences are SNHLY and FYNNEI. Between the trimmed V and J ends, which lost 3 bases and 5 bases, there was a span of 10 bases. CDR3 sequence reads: CASSDVPRETQYF. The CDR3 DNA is TGTGCCAGCAGTGACGTGCCGCGGGAGACCCAGTACTTC.

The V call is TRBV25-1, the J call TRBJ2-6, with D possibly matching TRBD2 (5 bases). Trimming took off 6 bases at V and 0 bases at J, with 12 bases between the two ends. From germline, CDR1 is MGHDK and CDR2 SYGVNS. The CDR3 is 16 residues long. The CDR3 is CASRKGAGSGANVLTF. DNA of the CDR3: TGTGCCAGCAGGAAAGGCGCGGGCTCTGGGGCCAACGTCCTGACTTTC.

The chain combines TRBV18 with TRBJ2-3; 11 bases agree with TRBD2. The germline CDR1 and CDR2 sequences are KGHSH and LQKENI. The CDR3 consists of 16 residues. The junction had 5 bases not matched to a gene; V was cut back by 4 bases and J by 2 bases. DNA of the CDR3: TGTGCCAGCTCACGGATTAGCGGGAGGGCCACAGATACGCAGTATTTT. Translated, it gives CASSRISGRATDTQYF.

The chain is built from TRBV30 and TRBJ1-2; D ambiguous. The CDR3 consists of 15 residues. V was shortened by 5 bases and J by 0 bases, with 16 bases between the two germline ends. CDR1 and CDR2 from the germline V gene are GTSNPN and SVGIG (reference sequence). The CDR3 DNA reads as TGTGCCTGGTCCTCATTGCGAGAGTCTAACTATGGCTACACCTTC. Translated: CAWSSLRESNYGYTF.

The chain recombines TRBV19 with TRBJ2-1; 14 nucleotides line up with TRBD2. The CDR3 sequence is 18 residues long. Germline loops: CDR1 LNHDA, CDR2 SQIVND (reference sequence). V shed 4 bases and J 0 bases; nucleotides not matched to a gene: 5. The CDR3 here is CASSTRLAGGSSYNEQFF. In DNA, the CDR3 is TGTGCCAGTAGTACAAGACTAGCGGGAGGGAGCTCCTACAATGAGCAGTTCTTC.

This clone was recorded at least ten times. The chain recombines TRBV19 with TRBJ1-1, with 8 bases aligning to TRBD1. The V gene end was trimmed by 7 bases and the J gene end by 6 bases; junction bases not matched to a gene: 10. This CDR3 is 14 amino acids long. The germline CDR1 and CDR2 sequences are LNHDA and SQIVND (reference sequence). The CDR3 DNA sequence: TGTGCCAGTACCTCCTTCAGGGGGCGGGCTGAAGCTTTCTTT. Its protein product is CASTSFRGRAEAFF.

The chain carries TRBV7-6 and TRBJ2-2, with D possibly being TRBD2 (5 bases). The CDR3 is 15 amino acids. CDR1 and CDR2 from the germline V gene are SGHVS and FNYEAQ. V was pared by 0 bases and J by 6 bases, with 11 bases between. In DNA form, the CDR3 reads TGTGCCAGCAGCTTAGCGCTCTCCGGGGCCGGGGAGCTGTTTTTT. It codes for CASSLALSGAGELFF.